This T cell receptor beta chain was sequenced for a study of cytomegalovirus exposure and HLA in healthy donors. Study observations and caveats: The study assumed roughly uniform donor sequencing depth for presence/absence analyses. Reported findings show TCR beta sequences accurately forecast HLA-A and HLA-B alleles in most subjects.

Amplification used 60 Vbeta primers and 13 Jbeta primers. Clones were read by immunoSEQ multiplex PCR, and TCRdb kept only the in-frame ones, dropping some. The sample contains under 200,000 clones, approximately 80% of which appear only once. Note on this clone: The antigen remains undetermined.

The receptor's source is a woman between 18 and 29 years old in good health and CMV-seropositive. Source material: PBMCs.

In nucleotides, the CDR3 is TGTGCCAGCAGTCTCCACGCCCCTAGGTCCTACAATGAGCAGTTCTTC. This translates into CASSLHAPRSYNEQFF. This chain uses TRBV7-6 with TRBJ2-1; no firm D call. Germline loops: CDR1 SGHVS, CDR2 FNYEAQ. V gave up 6 bases and J gave up 1 base, with 16 bases separating them. The CDR3 length is 16 residues.